These 24 T cell receptor beta chains were all obtained from the same sample, sequenced in a study of T-cell memory formation after mild COVID-19. TCRdb re-derived calls from the 5' RACE reads in MiXCR, one entry per CDR3 protein. The sample has about 290,000 distinct CDR3 sequences; more than 15% are singletons. Input material: PBMCs or a T cell subset sorted from them (not recorded which). The source is a man younger than 35 who had mild COVID-19 (a few samples of this study predate the infection). Cell type and time point are not known.

This clonotype has more than one count but fewer than ten. The V call is TRBV9, the J call TRBJ1-1; D is unresolved. Germline V lookup: CDR1 SGDLS, CDR2 YYNGEE. V was clipped by 0 bases and J by 4 bases, with 13 bases between them. The CDR3 is made up of 15 amino acids. In DNA, the CDR3 is TGTGCCAGCAGCGTAGATCACAGCCGCCGCACTGAAGCTTTCTTT. Translation: CASSVDHSRRTEAFF.

In this sample, this clonotype turned up a few times. The chain employs TRBV29-1 and TRBJ2-7; TRBD2 might be the D (5 bases). The CDR3 is 13 amino acids. Trimming left V 6 bases short and J 0 bases short, with 12 bases between. Germline V gene data show CDR1 as SQVTM and CDR2 as ANQGSEA. The CDR3 region is CSVGRIGSYEQYF. CDR3 DNA: TGCAGCGTGGGGAGAATAGGCTCCTACGAGCAGTACTTC.

This clonotype was seen a few times. This sequence joins TRBV7-9 and TRBJ2-7, with D tentatively TRBD1 (6 bases). The CDR3 is 15 amino acids. The V end lost 5 bases, the J end lost 1 base, and 15 bases lay between the germline ends. Germline V CDR1 and CDR2: SEHNR, FQNEAQ (reference sequence). This chain's CDR3 is CASSHPEQGSYEQYF. The CDR3 nucleotides read TGTGCCAGCAGCCACCCCGAACAGGGATCCTACGAGCAGTACTTC.

About this clonotype itself: One end of the junction varies from germline; a read error may be responsible. V and J are TRBV7-2 and TRBJ1-2; unclear D gene. The CDR3 has 12 amino acids. Germline lookup yields CDR1 SGHTA and CDR2 FQGNSA. This chain's CDR3 is CASSSTDALNSF. The CDR3 DNA is TGTGCCAGCAGCTCTACGGACGCCCTGAATTCCTTC.

The chain recombines TRBV6-5 with TRBJ2-3, with D maybe TRBD1 (6 bases). Germline assignment: CDR1 MNHEY and CDR2 SVGAGI. V dropped 6 bases and J dropped 8 bases, with 18 bases sitting between them. The CDR3 sequence is 14 residues long. The CDR3 sequence: CASSQGHDPLTQYF. CDR3 DNA: TGTGCCAGCAGCCAGGGACACGACCCCCTTACGCAGTATTTT.

This clonotype was detected only a few times. The J gene is TRBJ2-7, the V gene TRBV20-1; tentative D call: TRBD1 (6 bases). Per the germline V gene, CDR1 is DFQATT and CDR2 is SNEGSKA (reference sequence). Trimming took 0 bases from V and 3 from J, leaving 12 bases between them. This CDR3 is 14 amino acids long. The CDR3: CSARDQGQRYEQYV. As DNA, the CDR3 is TGCAGTGCTAGAGATCAAGGACAGCGCTACGAGCAGTACGTC.

This clonotype was counted between two and nine times. The chain has TRBV7-2 and TRBJ2-1, with 10 bases aligning to TRBD2. Germline-derived CDR1 and CDR2 are SGHTA and FQGNSA. The CDR3 loop spans 18 amino acids. The junction had 14 bases not matched to a gene; V was cut back by 6 bases and J by 3 bases. The CDR3 here is CASRRIGLAGARYNEQFF. The CDR3 bases are TGTGCCAGCAGAAGGATCGGGCTAGCGGGGGCCCGCTACAATGAGCAGTTCTTC.

This clonotype was found a few times. This chain connects TRBV20-1 to TRBJ2-3; 14 nucleotides align to TRBD2. Germline assignment: CDR1 DFQATT and CDR2 SNEGSKA (reference sequence). V was pared by 3 bases and J by 4 bases, with 9 bases of the junction left unmatched. There are 17 residues in the CDR3. The CDR3 DNA follows: TGCAGTGCTAGGTCCGGACTAGCGGGGGGTGTCGCAGATACGCAGTATTTT. Translated: CSARSGLAGGVADTQYF.

The chain recombines TRBV5-5 with TRBJ1-1, with D perhaps TRBD1 (6 bases). The CDR3 length is 15 residues. Germline CDR1 reads SGHKS; CDR2 reads YYEKEE (reference sequence). V lost 4 bases and J 1 base, leaving 14 bases between the germline ends. The CDR3, as DNA: TGTGCCAGCAGCGCCTCAGGGGACGCGAACACTGAAGCTTTCTTT. This translates into CASSASGDANTEAFF.

On this clonotype itself: The junction does not match germline at one end; this may be a read error. This chain links TRBV10-3 with TRBJ2-7; D remains ambiguous. Germline CDR1 reads ENHRY; CDR2 reads SYGVKD. The CDR3 consists of 13 residues. The CDR3 loop reads CAISEDVSYEQYF. The CDR3 region has the DNA TGTGCAATCAGTGAAGACGTTTCCTACGAGCAGTACTTC.

This clonotype has ten or more counts. The chain recombines TRBV4-1 with TRBJ2-3; D is unresolved. CDR1 is MGHRA, CDR2 YSYEKL, per germline. V lost 1 base and J lost 0, with 8 bases in between. This CDR3 is 15 amino acids long. CDR3 sequence (DNA): TGCGCCAGCAGCCAAGTTTATACTAGCACAGATACGCAGTATTTT. Its protein is CASSQVYTSTDTQYF.

This chain uses TRBV6-5 with TRBJ1-2; 7 nucleotides align to TRBD1. The CDR3 loop spans 13 amino acids. CDR1 MNHEY and CDR2 SVGAGI come from the germline V gene. V shed 5 bases and J 3 bases; nucleotides not matched to a gene: 3. CDR3: CASSTRGYYGYTF. The DNA for the CDR3 is TGTGCCAGCAGTACCAGGGGGTACTATGGCTACACCTTC.

The rearrangement links TRBV6-5 to TRBJ2-5; D could derive from TRBD1 or TRBD2 (5 bases each). V was pared by 2 bases and J by 7 bases, with 11 bases between. Germline CDR1 and CDR2: MNHEY and SVGAGI. This CDR3 is built from 13 residues. The CDR3 coding sequence is TGTGCCAGCAGTTACGGACAAGGAGGGACCCAGTACTTC. Translation gives CASSYGQGGTQYF.

There are a few counts of this clonotype. CDR3 bases: TGTGCCAGCAGTTATAGACAGGGGTACGGCTACACCTTC. It yields the protein CASSYRQGYGYTF. V and J are TRBV6-2 or TRBV6-3 and TRBJ1-2, with 8 bases that match TRBD1. CDR1 and CDR2 (germline): MNHEY, SVGEGT. The CDR3 has 13 residues. Trimming at V came to 3 bases and at J to 8 bases, leaving 5 bases not matched to a gene.

The gene calls are TRBV10-3 and TRBJ1-1; the match to TRBD1 covers 7 bases. CDR3 length equals 15 residues. The germline V gene encodes CDR1 ENHRY and CDR2 SYGVKD. V was clipped by 4 bases and J by 5 bases; unmatched bases: 10. CDR3 nucleotide sequence: TGTGCCATCAGTGCCTATGCGACAGGGAATACTGAAGCTTTCTTT. This gives the protein CAISAYATGNTEAFF.

This clonotype was recorded at least ten times. The chain couples TRBV7-2 to TRBJ2-1, with D hard to call. The length of the CDR3 is 13 residues. The V gene lost 2 bases and the J gene lost 7 bases, with 9 bases spanning the gap. Germline V CDR1 and CDR2: SGHTA, FQGNSA. The CDR3 bases are TGTGCCAGCAGCTTAAAAAGTAGAAATGAGCAGTTCTTC. Protein: CASSLKSRNEQFF. Complete variable domain (other parts from reference TRBV7-2 and TRBJ2-1): GAGVSQSPSNKVTEKGKDVELRCDPISGHTALYWYRQSLGQGLEFLIYFQGNSAPDKSGLPSDRFSAERTGGSVSTLTIQRTQQEDSAVYLCASSLKSRNEQFFGPGTRLTVL.

This clonotype was observed at least ten times. This chain joins TRBV9 and TRBJ2-2; TRBD1 agrees at 10 bases. The germline V gene has CDR1 SGDLS and CDR2 YYNGEE. The CDR3 spans 16 residues. The V and J ends lost 4 bases and 3 bases, in that order; junction bases with no gene match: 6. The CDR3 protein is CASSPGQGGDTGELFF. CDR3 DNA sequence: TGTGCCAGCAGCCCCGGACAGGGGGGGGACACCGGGGAGCTGTTTTTT. Filled out from reference TRBV9 and TRBJ2-2, the complete variable domain reads DSGVTQTPKHLITATGQRVTLRCSPRSGDLSVYWYQQSLDQGLQFLIQYYNGEERAKGNILERFSAQQFPDLHSELNLSSLELGDSALYFCASSPGQGGDTGELFFGEGSRLTVL.

This clonotype was recorded a few times. The chain links TRBV7-8 to TRBJ2-3; either TRBD1 or TRBD2 may fit D (6 bases each). The CDR3 consists of 15 residues. V lost 3 bases to trimming and J lost 4 bases, with 14 bases between them. Per the germline V gene, CDR1 is SGHVS and CDR2 is FQNEAQ. The CDR3 bases are TGTGCCAGCAGCTTCGAGGGGGGTGGCGCAGATACGCAGTATTTT. It translates to CASSFEGGGADTQYF.

This clonotype occurred a few times. This sequence joins TRBV7-2 and TRBJ1-3; 7 bases match TRBD1. Trimming at V came to 5 bases and at J to 6 bases, leaving 7 bases not matched to a gene. Looked up from germline, CDR1 is SGHTA and CDR2 is FQGNSA. CDR3 length: 14 residues. DNA for the CDR3: TGTGCCAGCAGCCCGGGGGGACAGCAAAACACCATATATTTT. Protein sequence: CASSPGGQQNTIYF.

This clonotype was detected a few times. V and J are TRBV12-3 or TRBV12-4 and TRBJ1-3; D not resolved. The CDR3 consists of 15 residues. V lost 3 bases and J lost 4, with 13 bases in between. The CDR3 loop reads CASSFSDGFGNTIYF. For the CDR3, the DNA is TGTGCCAGCAGTTTTAGCGATGGGTTCGGAAACACCATATATTTT.

This clonotype was detected a few times. CDR3 loop: CASSSLEETQYF. For the CDR3, the DNA is TGTGCCAGCAGCTCTCTTGAAGAGACCCAGTACTTC. V is TRBV11-2 and J is TRBJ2-5; D gene unclear. CDR3 length: 12 amino acids. Germline V gene sequence: CDR1 SGHAT, CDR2 FQNNGV. The V and J ends lost 4 bases and 3 bases respectively, with 6 bases between them.

In its sample, this clonotype was seen a few times. The chain is built from TRBV7-2 and TRBJ1-5; a possible D gene is TRBD1 (5 bases). This CDR3 has 16 residues. The V end was cut by 5 bases, the J end by 2 bases, with 16 bases between. Germline CDR1 reads SGHTA; CDR2 reads FQGNSA. CDR3 in amino acids: CASSPSRGVGNQPQHF. Here the CDR3 DNA reads TGTGCCAGCAGCCCCTCGCGAGGGGTAGGCAATCAGCCCCAGCATTTT.

At least ten counts were recorded for this clonotype. This sequence joins TRBV4-1 and TRBJ2-3; no reliable D call. There are 16 residues in the CDR3. Germline values: CDR1 MGHRA, CDR2 YSYEKL. V lost 0 bases to trimming and J lost 0 bases, with 10 bases between them. CDR3 DNA: TGCGCCAGCAGCCAAGAGATGGGCCCTAGCACAGATACGCAGTATTTT. It is translated as CASSQEMGPSTDTQYF.

This clonotype was seen a few times. The gene calls are TRBV12-3 or TRBV12-4 and TRBJ1-5; 7 bases agree with TRBD1. The CDR3 extends over 15 amino acids. V was pared by 3 bases and J by 3 bases, with 5 bases of the junction left unmatched. Here the CDR3 DNA reads TGTGCCAGCAGTTTGTTAGGGGGCAACAATCAGCCCCAGCATTTT. Residues: CASSLLGGNNQPQHF.